A selection of T cell receptor beta chains follows, all from one sample in a study of blood T cell repertoires in COVID-19. Clones were read by immunoSEQ multiplex PCR, and TCRdb kept only the in-frame ones, dropping some. The table includes roughly 330,000 clones, roughly 86% detected once. Sequenced material: PBMCs or T cells enriched from blood (not recorded which). These receptors all stem from a woman under 40 who had recovered from COVID-19. Each CDR3 is given with its conserved first and last residue. D genes are given only for firm matches. Only part of the rows carry a size: once, few, many, or a class if the clone is expanded.

D gene: .
V gene: TRBV19
clone size: .
J gene: TRBJ1-5
CDR3 DNA: TGTGCCAGTACCACTGGGGGGGCAGGGAGTCAGCCCCAGCATTTT
CDR3 protein: CASTTGGAGSQPQHF

D gene: TRBD1
V gene: TRBV18
clone size: .
J gene: TRBJ2-5
CDR3 DNA: TGTGCCAGCACCAGGGGGAAACGAGAGACCCAGTACTTC
CDR3 protein: CASTRGKRETQYF

D gene: TRBD1
V gene: TRBV30
clone size: .
J gene: TRBJ2-3
CDR3 DNA: TGTGCCTGGAGTCGGGACAGGTTCACAGATACGCAGTATTTT
CDR3 protein: CAWSRDRFTDTQYF

D gene: TRBD1
V gene: TRBV19
clone size: .
J gene: TRBJ1-2
CDR3 DNA: TGTGCCAGTATCGGATCGACGGCCACAGGGGAGAACTATGGCTACACCTTC
CDR3 protein: CASIGSTATGENYGYTF

D gene: .
V gene: TRBV18
clone size: once
J gene: TRBJ1-6
CDR3 DNA: TGTGCCAGCTCACCACCGGGGGGGGCCCTGGGATCACCCCTCCACTTT
CDR3 protein: CASSPPGGALGSPLHF

D gene: .
V gene: TRBV7-9
clone size: .
J gene: TRBJ1-2
CDR3 DNA: TGTGCCAGCAGCCCTTTGTTGGGGCACTATGGCTACACCTTC
CDR3 protein: CASSPLLGHYGYTF

D gene: .
V gene: TRBV5-1
clone size: once
J gene: TRBJ2-1
CDR3 DNA: TGCGCCAGCAGCCCGGAGATGTTTTACTACAATGAGCAGTTCTTC
CDR3 protein: CASSPEMFYYNEQFF

D gene: .
V gene: TRBV20-1
clone size: once
J gene: TRBJ1-2
CDR3 DNA: TGCAGTGCTAGTTTGACGGGAGTGGGTGGCTACACCTTC
CDR3 protein: CSASLTGVGGYTF

D gene: TRBD1
V gene: TRBV10-2
clone size: .
J gene: TRBJ1-6
CDR3 DNA: TGCGCCAGCAAATTCGGACAGGGAGTGGATTCACCCCTCCACTTT
CDR3 protein: CASKFGQGVDSPLHF

D gene: .
V gene: TRBV24-1
clone size: .
J gene: TRBJ1-2
CDR3 DNA: TGTGCCACCAGTGATTTTTCGGGTTATGGCTACACCTTC
CDR3 protein: CATSDFSGYGYTF

D gene: .
V gene: TRBV6-5
clone size: .
J gene: TRBJ1-1
CDR3 DNA: TGTGCCAGCAGTAGGGACACCCTGAACACTGAAGCTTTCTTT
CDR3 protein: CASSRDTLNTEAFF

D gene: .
V gene: TRBV3-1/TRBV3-2
clone size: .
J gene: TRBJ2-1
CDR3 DNA: TGTGCCAGCAGCCAAGAGCTAAACTCCTACAATGAGCAGTTCTTC
CDR3 protein: CASSQELNSYNEQFF

D gene: .
V gene: TRBV5-1
clone size: .
J gene: TRBJ1-2
CDR3 DNA: TGCGCCAGCAGCTTGTACCAGGGGAGCTACACCTTC
CDR3 protein: CASSLYQGSYTF

D gene: .
V gene: TRBV15
clone size: once
J gene: TRBJ1-3
CDR3 DNA: TGTGCCACCAGCAGAGGTTTAAACTCTGGAAACACCATATATTTT
CDR3 protein: CATSRGLNSGNTIYF

D gene: .
V gene: TRBV21-1
clone size: .
J gene: TRBJ1-2
CDR3 DNA: TGTGCCAGCAGCAAAGCCTTAGCAGGGACACATCGCTATGGCTACACCTTC
CDR3 protein: CASSKALAGTHRYGYTF

D gene: TRBD1
V gene: TRBV4-3
clone size: .
J gene: TRBJ1-4
CDR3 DNA: TGCGCCAGCAGCCGGGACAGGGGAATAGGGGAAAAACTGTTTTTT
CDR3 protein: CASSRDRGIGEKLFF

D gene: .
V gene: TRBV7-9
clone size: .
J gene: TRBJ2-2
CDR3 DNA: TGTGCTTCACGAGATGGGTCTGGGGCCACCGGGGAGCTGTTTTTT
CDR3 protein: CASRDGSGATGELFF

D gene: .
V gene: TRBV27
clone size: .
J gene: TRBJ2-2
CDR3 DNA: TGTGCCAGCAGTTTTCGGGGTACTTGGGATGCGAACACCGGGGAGCTGTTTTTT
CDR3 protein: CASSFRGTWDANTGELFF

D gene: TRBD1
V gene: TRBV5-6
clone size: .
J gene: TRBJ2-3
CDR3 DNA: TGTGCCAGCAGCTTGACGACAGGGGGCACAGATACGCAGTATTTT
CDR3 protein: CASSLTTGGTDTQYF

D gene: .
V gene: TRBV9
clone size: .
J gene: TRBJ2-5
CDR3 DNA: TGTGCCAGCAGCGTTGAGGGAGAGACCCAGTACTTC
CDR3 protein: CASSVEGETQYF

D gene: TRBD1
V gene: TRBV5-4
clone size: .
J gene: TRBJ2-7
CDR3 DNA: TGTGCCAGCAGCCTGACAGGGGGCGGCCACGAGCAGTACTTC
CDR3 protein: CASSLTGGGHEQYF

D gene: TRBD1
V gene: TRBV5-6
clone size: few
J gene: TRBJ1-2
CDR3 DNA: TGTGCCAGCAGCTCGCTGAGGGACAGGGGGCAATCCTCCTATGGCTACACCTTC
CDR3 protein: CASSSLRDRGQSSYGYTF

D gene: .
V gene: TRBV6-1
clone size: .
J gene: TRBJ1-5
CDR3 DNA: TGTGCCAGCAGTGACAACAGGAGGCCCCAGCATTTT
CDR3 protein: CASSDNRRPQHF

D gene: .
V gene: TRBV9
clone size: once
J gene: TRBJ2-7
CDR3 DNA: TGTGCCAGCAGCGCCTCATGGACACCCACCTACGAGCAGTACTTC
CDR3 protein: CASSASWTPTYEQYF

D gene: .
V gene: TRBV30
clone size: .
J gene: TRBJ1-5
CDR3 DNA: TGTGCCTGGAGTGGGGGAGGGGCTGGGCAGCCCCAGCATTTT
CDR3 protein: CAWSGGGAGQPQHF

D gene: TRBD2
V gene: TRBV2
clone size: .
J gene: TRBJ2-5
CDR3 DNA: TGTGCCAGCAGTTCACCCTTTGGGGGGGGTCCTAAGGGGGAGACCCAGTACTTC
CDR3 protein: CASSSPFGGGPKGETQYF

D gene: TRBD1
V gene: TRBV19
clone size: few
J gene: TRBJ1-2
CDR3 DNA: TGTGCCAGTACTTCCCCAGGGGACAGGGGAAGTGGCTACACCTTC
CDR3 protein: CASTSPGDRGSGYTF

D gene: .
V gene: TRBV11-2
clone size: .
J gene: TRBJ1-1
CDR3 DNA: TGTGCCAGCAGCTTTAACAGGAACACTGAAGCTTTCTTT
CDR3 protein: CASSFNRNTEAFF

D gene: TRBD1
V gene: TRBV4-1
clone size: .
J gene: TRBJ1-2
CDR3 DNA: TGCGCCAGCAGCACCCAAAGAGACAGGGATAGCTATGGCTACACCTTC
CDR3 protein: CASSTQRDRDSYGYTF

D gene: .
V gene: TRBV11-3
clone size: .
J gene: TRBJ1-1
CDR3 DNA: TGTGCCAGCAGCCCGGGGTTGGGGTTGAACACTGAAGCTTTCTTT
CDR3 protein: CASSPGLGLNTEAFF

D gene: .
V gene: TRBV11-2
clone size: .
J gene: TRBJ2-1
CDR3 DNA: TGTGCCAGCAGCTCCAGGCATGAGCAGTTCTTC
CDR3 protein: CASSSRHEQFF

D gene: .
V gene: TRBV27
clone size: .
J gene: TRBJ1-6
CDR3 DNA: TGTGCCAGCAGTTTAGACAGCTCAAGCTCCTATAATTCACCCCTCCACTTT
CDR3 protein: CASSLDSSSSYNSPLHF

D gene: .
V gene: TRBV2
clone size: few
J gene: TRBJ2-5
CDR3 DNA: TGTGCCAGCAGTGTCCGGGAGACCCAGTACTTC
CDR3 protein: CASSVRETQYF

D gene: TRBD1
V gene: TRBV5-6
clone size: .
J gene: TRBJ1-1
CDR3 DNA: TGTGCCAGCAGCCTAGACAGGGGGTACACTGAAGCTTTCTTT
CDR3 protein: CASSLDRGYTEAFF

D gene: TRBD2
V gene: TRBV5-1
clone size: once
J gene: TRBJ2-2
CDR3 DNA: TGCGCCAGCATGCTAGCGGGGGACGACACCGGGGAGCTGTTTTTT
CDR3 protein: CASMLAGDDTGELFF

D gene: TRBD1
V gene: TRBV11-2
clone size: .
J gene: TRBJ1-6
CDR3 DNA: TGTGCCAGCAGCTCCAACAGGGGTCCCAATTCACCCCTCCACTTT
CDR3 protein: CASSSNRGPNSPLHF

D gene: TRBD1
V gene: TRBV6-5
clone size: .
J gene: TRBJ1-2
CDR3 DNA: TGTGCCAGCAGTCACCGGGACAGGGCAGGTGGCTACACCTTC
CDR3 protein: CASSHRDRAGGYTF

D gene: .
V gene: TRBV19
clone size: .
J gene: TRBJ1-2
CDR3 DNA: TGTGCCAGTACCAGCACAGGGCGCTATGGCTACACCTTC
CDR3 protein: CASTSTGRYGYTF

D gene: .
V gene: TRBV4-3
clone size: .
J gene: TRBJ1-2
CDR3 DNA: TGCGCCAGCAGCCAAGATGGCGGAGGCAACTATGGCTACACCTTC
CDR3 protein: CASSQDGGGNYGYTF

D gene: .
V gene: TRBV29-1
clone size: .
J gene: TRBJ1-1
CDR3 DNA: TGCAGCGTTCACGCCGGTACGAACACTGAAGCTTTCTTT
CDR3 protein: CSVHAGTNTEAFF

D gene: .
V gene: TRBV5-6
clone size: .
J gene: TRBJ2-7
CDR3 DNA: TGTGCCAGCAGCTTGGAGAAGGGGGTCTTCTCCTACGAGCAGTACTTC
CDR3 protein: CASSLEKGVFSYEQYF

D gene: TRBD2
V gene: TRBV4-2
clone size: .
J gene: TRBJ2-5
CDR3 DNA: TGTGCCAGCAGCCCGACTAGCGGAACCGCAAGGACCCAGTACTTC
CDR3 protein: CASSPTSGTARTQYF

D gene: .
V gene: TRBV5-1
clone size: .
J gene: TRBJ1-6
CDR3 DNA: TGCGCCAGCAGCTTGACAGGGCCCGGGATGGGATCTAATTCACCCCTCCACTTT
CDR3 protein: CASSLTGPGMGSNSPLHF

D gene: .
V gene: TRBV6-6
clone size: few
J gene: TRBJ2-2
CDR3 DNA: TGTGCCATCCGACTGCCTACCGGGGAGCTGTTTTTT
CDR3 protein: CAIRLPTGELFF

D gene: TRBD1
V gene: TRBV7-8
clone size: .
J gene: TRBJ1-2
CDR3 DNA: TGTGCCAGCAGCCGTACCGACAGGGGCGGTTTATATGGCTACACCTTC
CDR3 protein: CASSRTDRGGLYGYTF

D gene: .
V gene: TRBV3-1/TRBV3-2
clone size: .
J gene: TRBJ1-3
CDR3 DNA: TGTGCCAGCAGCCAAGTTGGTGCGGGGGGGCGCTCTGGAAACACCATATATTTT
CDR3 protein: CASSQVGAGGRSGNTIYF

D gene: .
V gene: TRBV4-2
clone size: .
J gene: TRBJ1-1
CDR3 DNA: TGTGCCAGCAGCCCCTTGACAGGAGGAACTGAAGCTTTCTTT
CDR3 protein: CASSPLTGGTEAFF

D gene: .
V gene: TRBV6-5
clone size: once
J gene: TRBJ1-1
CDR3 DNA: TGTGCCAGCAGCGTGACAGAAACTGAAGCTTTCTTT
CDR3 protein: CASSVTETEAFF

D gene: .
V gene: TRBV2
clone size: .
J gene: TRBJ2-2
CDR3 DNA: TGTGCCAGCAGCCAAGGCCACCCGGACAACAGATGGACCGGGGAGCTGTTTTTT
CDR3 protein: CASSQGHPDNRWTGELFF

D gene: .
V gene: TRBV10-3
clone size: once
J gene: TRBJ1-4
CDR3 DNA: TGTGCCATCAGCGGGGGAGGAGCAACTAATGAAAAACTGTTTTTT
CDR3 protein: CAISGGGATNEKLFF

D gene: .
V gene: TRBV4-1
clone size: .
J gene: TRBJ2-2
CDR3 DNA: TGCGCCAGCAGCCCGAGTAACACCGGGGAGCTGTTTTTT
CDR3 protein: CASSPSNTGELFF

D gene: .
V gene: TRBV3-1/TRBV3-2
clone size: .
J gene: TRBJ1-5
CDR3 DNA: TGTGCCAGCAGCCAAGATTCCGCGGGGGGTCAGCCCCAGCATTTT
CDR3 protein: CASSQDSAGGQPQHF

D gene: .
V gene: TRBV14
clone size: .
J gene: TRBJ2-7
CDR3 DNA: TGTGCCAGCCCCAGCTACGAGCAGTACTTC
CDR3 protein: CASPSYEQYF

D gene: .
V gene: TRBV4-3
clone size: .
J gene: TRBJ1-6
CDR3 DNA: TGCGCCAGCAGCCAAGATCAGGGGTTCCAGTCGACGTCACCCCTCCACTTT
CDR3 protein: CASSQDQGFQSTSPLHF

D gene: .
V gene: TRBV5-1
clone size: .
J gene: TRBJ1-2
CDR3 DNA: TGCGCCAGCAGCTTGACATCCACCTATGGCTACACCTTC
CDR3 protein: CASSLTSTYGYTF